One and the same sample provided the 23 T cell receptor beta chains below, sequenced in a study of shared clonotypes between healthy human individuals. The data were produced by immunoSEQ multiplex PCR, yet TCRdb's version contains in-frame clones alone and is incomplete. The table lists about a million clones, about 72% of them singletons, with roughly 0.9% in the top ten. Sequencing input: memory CD4+ T cells from PBMCs. Regarding subset: CD45RA-negative fraction. The receptors here all came from a man between 18 and 35 years old in good health. Some clones in this sample may be carry-over from other donors' samples.

The chain links TRBV9 to TRBJ2-5; weak D call: TRBD1 (5 bases). The CDR3 spans 14 residues. V was pared by 0 bases and J by 2 bases, with 8 bases between. Germline V gene sequence: CDR1 SGDLS, CDR2 YYNGEE. The CDR3 sequence: CASSVGTRQETQYF. The CDR3 coding sequence is TGTGCCAGCAGCGTAGGGACAAGGCAAGAGACCCAGTACTTC.

This chain links TRBV10-1 with TRBJ1-4; D is possibly TRBD1 (5 bases). This CDR3 region has 17 residues. V lost 2 bases to trimming and J lost 4 bases, with 17 bases between them. CDR1 is WNHNN, CDR2 SYGVQD, per germline (reference sequence). This CDR3 is CASSEGPGQNGNEKLFF. The DNA of the CDR3 is TGCGCCAGCAGTGAGGGTCCCGGACAAAACGGTAATGAAAAACTGTTTTTT.

J is TRBJ2-7 and V is TRBV11-1; possibly TRBD2 for D (7 bases). Trimming removed 5 bases at V and 0 bases at J, with 14 bases between. Germline CDR1 SGHAT, CDR2 FQDESV (reference sequence). The CDR3 loop spans 15 amino acids. CDR3 nucleotide sequence: TGTGCCAGCAGCCGTTCGGGGGGCCGCTCCTACGAGCAGTACTTC. Translating it yields CASSRSGGRSYEQYF.

A few counts support this clone. The gene calls are TRBV28 and TRBJ1-1; tentatively, D is TRBD1 (6 bases). Germline CDR1 is MDHEN and CDR2 is SYDVKM. The CDR3 loop spans 15 amino acids. The V end lost 7 bases, the J end lost 2 bases, and 17 bases lay between the germline ends. CDR3 sequence: CASTVAGGLNTEAFF. The CDR3 nucleotides read TGTGCCAGCACTGTAGCCGGGGGCTTAAACACTGAAGCTTTCTTT. Based on the CDR3 plus reference TRBV28 and TRBJ1-1, the full variable domain is DVKVTQSSRYLVKRTGEKVFLECVQDMDHENMFWYRQDPGLGLRLIYFSYDVKMKEKGDIPEGYSVSREKKERFSLILESASTNQTSMYLCASTVAGGLNTEAFFGQGTRLTVV.

This clone was counted between two and nine times. The genes are TRBV5-6 and TRBJ2-1, with 7 bases lining up with TRBD2. The germline CDR1 and CDR2 sequences are SGHDT and YYEEEE. CDR3 length: 15 amino acids. V gave up 2 bases and J gave up 7 bases; unmatched junction bases: 9. CDR3 amino acids: CASSFGGTSGNEQFF. The CDR3 DNA reads as TGTGCCAGCAGCTTCGGGGGGACGAGCGGGAATGAGCAGTTCTTC.

CDR3 protein: CASSRGGVISYGYTF. CDR3 DNA sequence: TGTGCCAGCAGCCGAGGAGGGGTAATTTCTTATGGCTACACCTTC. This chain connects TRBV7-2 to TRBJ1-2; maybe TRBD1 (5 bases). This CDR3 comprises 15 residues. V lost 5 bases and J 5 bases, leaving 18 bases between the germline ends. Per germline, CDR1 SGHTA and CDR2 FQGNSA.

This clone was counted only a few times. The chain links TRBV7-2 to TRBJ2-1, with D unresolved. V was shortened by 4 bases and J by 4 bases, with 11 bases between the two germline ends. CDR1 is SGHTA, CDR2 FQGNSA, per germline. The CDR3 runs to 14 residues. CDR3 amino acids: CASSSGPAYNEQFF. CDR3 sequence (DNA): TGTGCCAGCAGCTCTGGTCCAGCGTACAATGAGCAGTTCTTC.

A note on this clone: This same CDR3 is encoded by further DNA sequences in the sample. This sequence joins TRBV28 and TRBJ1-2, with D uncertain. CDR3 length: 12 residues. The V and J ends lost 5 bases and 5 bases respectively, with 9 bases between them. Germline CDR1 and CDR2: MDHEN and SYDVKM. CDR3 sequence reads: CASSKPGYGYTF. The CDR3 bases are TGTGCCAGCAGTAAACCCGGGTATGGCTACACCTTC.

The CDR3 is CASSYSLDAGEQYF. DNA for the CDR3: TGTGCCAGCAGTTACTCATTGGACGCCGGCGAGCAGTACTTC. The rearrangement joins TRBV6-6 to TRBJ2-7; D uncertain. The CDR3 consists of 14 residues. The V gene lost 0 bases and the J gene lost 6 bases, with 12 bases spanning the gap. From germline, CDR1 is MNHNY and CDR2 SVGAGI (reference sequence).

About this clone: This sample includes further DNA sequences coding for the same CDR3. The chain uses TRBV18 and TRBJ2-5; 8 nucleotides line up with TRBD2. Germline CDR1 and CDR2: KGHSH and LQKENI. The length of the CDR3 is 14 residues. V gave up 3 bases and J gave up 1 base; unmatched junction bases: 1. The CDR3 spells CASSPAGGQETQYF. In DNA form, the CDR3 reads TGTGCCAGCTCACCCGCGGGGGGCCAAGAGACCCAGTACTTC.

With respect to this clone: Other DNA sequences in this specimen translate into the identical CDR3. This chain connects TRBV10-3 to TRBJ1-1; D is unclear. This CDR3 region has 12 residues. Trimming stripped 4 bases from V and 0 bases from J, with 3 bases between. Germline V CDR1 and CDR2: ENHRY, SYGVKD. This chain's CDR3 is CAISGLNTEAFF. The CDR3 DNA is TGTGCCATCAGTGGACTGAACACTGAAGCTTTCTTT.

This rearrangement joins TRBV28 to TRBJ1-3; TRBD1 is a possible D gene (5 bases). Germline assignment: CDR1 MDHEN and CDR2 SYDVKM. Trimming stripped 4 bases from V and 3 bases from J, with 16 bases between. The length of the CDR3 is 16 residues. The CDR3: CASSSPGNEDGNTIYF. As DNA, the CDR3 is TGTGCCAGCAGTTCTCCAGGGAATGAGGATGGAAACACCATATATTTT.

J is TRBJ2-1 and V is TRBV29-1, with D maybe TRBD1 (5 bases). Germline CDR1 is SQVTM and CDR2 is ANQGSEA. The length of the CDR3 is 13 residues. V gave up 4 bases and J gave up 0 bases, with 7 bases separating them. DNA of the CDR3: TGCAGCGTTGCCAGGGACTCCTACAATGAGCAGTTCTTC. Amino acid sequence: CSVARDSYNEQFF.

The CDR3: CASSLVWQSGTEAFF. CDR3 nucleotide sequence: TGTGCCAGCAGCTTAGTTTGGCAGTCCGGGACTGAAGCTTTCTTT. This chain connects TRBV7-8 to TRBJ1-1; D remains ambiguous. The CDR3 consists of 15 residues. V gave up 1 base and J gave up 5 bases, with 14 bases separating them. From germline, CDR1 is SGHVS and CDR2 FQNEAQ.

A few counts support this clone. CDR3 sequence: CASSVRPETQGNEQFF. The DNA of the CDR3 is TGTGCCAGCAGCGTGAGGCCCGAAACACAGGGTAATGAGCAGTTCTTC. The chain links TRBV9 to TRBJ2-1, with D tentatively TRBD1 (6 bases). The CDR3 is 16 residues long. The V end was cut by 2 bases, the J end by 7 bases, with 19 bases between. Germline CDR1 is SGDLS and CDR2 is YYNGEE.

This clone has just a few counts. In the same sample, other DNA sequences code for this CDR3. This rearrangement joins TRBV5-1 to TRBJ2-5; D call uncertain. The CDR3 runs to 11 residues. Trimming removed 2 bases from V and 3 bases from J, with 2 bases in between. Germline V gives CDR1 SGHRS, CDR2 YFSETQ. CDR3 nucleotides: TGCGCCAGCAGCTTTAAAGAGACCCAGTACTTC. Amino acid sequence: CASSFKETQYF.

This chain joins TRBV15 and TRBJ2-1, with TRBD2 matching over 11 bases. J lost 0 bases, V lost 5 bases, and 15 bases had no gene match. Germline loops: CDR1 LNHNV, CDR2 YYDKDF (reference sequence). This CDR3 is built from 20 residues. CDR3 in amino acids: CATSHRGTSGLTRSYNEQFF. The CDR3 nucleotides read TGTGCCACCAGCCACAGGGGGACTAGCGGCCTTACCCGCTCCTACAATGAGCAGTTCTTC. Filled out from reference TRBV15 and TRBJ2-1, the complete variable domain reads DAMVIQNPRYQVTQFGKPVTLSCSQTLNHNVMYWYQQKSSQAPKLLFHYYDKDFNNEADTPDNFQSRRPNTSFCFLDIRSPGLGDTAMYLCATSHRGTSGLTRSYNEQFFGPGTRLTVL.

This chain connects TRBV9 to TRBJ2-2; 7 nucleotides line up with TRBD1. Germline values: CDR1 SGDLS, CDR2 YYNGEE. V dropped 0 bases and J dropped 5; count of bases not matched to a gene: 7. This CDR3 has 16 residues. The CDR3 here is CASSVEGDSRTGELFF. In DNA form, the CDR3 reads TGTGCCAGCAGCGTAGAGGGGGACAGTAGGACCGGGGAGCTGTTTTTT.

The chain combines TRBV7-2 with TRBJ2-4, with TRBD2 matching 15 bases. Germline V gene lookup returns CDR1 SGHTA and CDR2 FQGNSA. CDR3 size: 17 residues. Trimming took 5 bases from V and 7 from J; bases not matched to a gene: 9. The CDR3 protein is CASSPQGLAGGGNIQYF. CDR3 bases: TGTGCCAGCAGCCCCCAGGGACTAGCGGGAGGAGGTAACATTCAGTACTTC.

To note about this clone: A read error is possible here, since a much larger clone lies one base away. CDR3 in amino acids: CASSWDGNTEAFF. The DNA for the CDR3 is TGTGCCAGCAGTTGGGACGGGAACACTGAAGCTTTCTTT. This chain uses TRBV6-1 with TRBJ1-1, with D perhaps TRBD1 (5 bases). V was pared by 5 bases and J by 1 base, with 8 bases between. The germline CDR1 and CDR2 sequences are MNHNS and SASEGT. The CDR3 consists of 13 residues.

This chain links TRBV18 with TRBJ1-1, with 10 bases aligning to TRBD1. With 4 bases clipped from V and 5 bases from J, the junction kept 7 bases outside the gene matches. Germline CDR1 KGHSH, CDR2 LQKENI. The CDR3 is made up of 15 amino acids. The CDR3 reads CASSLGQGSQTEAFF. The CDR3 coding sequence is TGTGCCAGCTCACTGGGACAGGGGAGTCAAACTGAAGCTTTCTTT.

The rearrangement links TRBV28 to TRBJ1-3; D is undetermined. V shed 2 bases and J shed 0 bases, with 11 bases lying between them. CDR3 size: 16 residues. CDR1 MDHEN and CDR2 SYDVKM come from the germline V gene. CDR3: CASSLQVAGSGNTIYF. The CDR3, as DNA: TGTGCCAGCAGTTTACAGGTCGCCGGCTCTGGAAACACCATATATTTT. Full variable domain (missing parts from reference TRBV28 and TRBJ1-3): DVKVTQSSRYLVKRTGEKVFLECVQDMDHENMFWYRQDPGLGLRLIYFSYDVKMKEKGDIPEGYSVSREKKERFSLILESASTNQTSMYLCASSLQVAGSGNTIYFGEGSWLTVV.

On this clone: The sample contains more than one DNA sequence encoding this CDR3. This chain joins TRBV28 and TRBJ2-7; TRBD2 might be the D (6 bases). The CDR3 spans 14 residues. Germline V gene lookup returns CDR1 MDHEN and CDR2 SYDVKM. V lost 6 bases, J lost 2 bases, and 14 bases lay in between. The CDR3 loop is CASSRTLAPYEQYF. DNA for the CDR3: TGTGCCAGCAGCCGGACGCTAGCGCCCTACGAGCAGTACTTC.